This T cell receptor (beta chain) was obtained from a study of early T cells in non-severe SARS-CoV-2 infection. Study-wide results and limits: VDJdb matching skewed toward anti-spike CD8 responses, missing private and CD4 specificities.

Worth noting for this clonotype: Its specificity is not known.

The trim removed 2 bases at V and 4 bases at J, leaving 16 bases unmatched. The CDR3 is 19 residues long. TCRdb reprocessed the 5' RACE reads with MiXCR, giving one entry per CDR3 protein. In the table there are roughly 70,000 distinct CDR3 sequences, 20% to 25% of which are singletons. The material was whole blood, obtained at baseline. The chain couples TRBV12-3 or TRBV12-4 to TRBJ2-3; 9 bases agree with TRBD2. The clonotype originates from an adult who was a healthcare worker with PCR-confirmed SARS-CoV-2 infection or an uninfected control (not recorded which). The CDR3 DNA reads as TGTGCCAGCAGTTTAAATATCCGACTAGCGGAGTCGTTTGCAGATACGCAGTATTTT. It yields the protein CASSLNIRLAESFADTQYF.